The clone carrying this TCR beta chain was recorded many times. Its antigen is currently unknown. Every sequencing run produced over 160 million TCR-beta sequences that came from 15-18 subjects. One entry per CDR3 protein, called by TCRdb with MiXCR from the 5' RACE reads. The sample consists of 39,000 or so distinct CDR3 sequences, roughly 2.5% of them appearing once. The data stem from a study of neurological immune-mediated disorders. This CDR3 has 17 amino acids. Germline loops: CDR1 MNHEY, CDR2 SVGAGI. The J segment lost 2 bases and the V segment lost 4 bases, leaving 12 bases of the junction unmatched. 2 million unsorted PBMCs were stored in RNAlater at -80 °C before RNA extraction. Notes on the study in general: As far as clinical or MRI features were concerned, none was associated with the multiple sclerosis repertoire cluster. CDR3 amino acid sequences found in expanded clones were never shared across subjects, suggesting private repertoires in all groups.

Sample: PBMCs. The chain is built from TRBV6-5 and TRBJ2-7; 9 bases are a match to TRBD1. The sequence derives from a man younger than 40 with multiple sclerosis. The CDR3 region is CASSSPELQGAAYEQYF. For the CDR3, the DNA is TGTGCCAGCAGTTCCCCGGAGCTACAGGGGGCGGCCTACGAGCAGTACTTC.